This T cell receptor (beta chain) was obtained from a study of blood T cell repertoires in COVID-19. Original processing methods: Amplified reference gene primers provided the basis for estimating nucleated cell counts. Sequencing was performed with immunoSEQ multiplex PCR; in TCRdb, only in-frame clones are kept and a portion is missing. V and J calls and clone size are those listed in that table; D and trimming were worked out from the DNA. Of around 200,000 clones in the sample, 90% are singletons; the top ten hold less than 1.5%. The study assigned cohorts using participant-reported clinical history. Cohort 3 recovery required two negative PCRs, clearance, or symptom resolution. CDR3 length equals 15 residues. The V gene's germline CDR1 is GTSNPN and CDR2 SVGIG (reference sequence). The ends lost 2 bases at V and 9 bases at J; junction bases unmatched: 11.

What was sequenced was PBMCs or T cells enriched from blood (not recorded which). This chain joins TRBV30 and TRBJ2-1; 9 positions agree with TRBD2. This clonotype was sampled from a man aged 30-40 years who had recovered from COVID-19. The chain's CDR3 is CAWSRGRAVSFEQFF. CDR3 DNA: TGTGCCTGGAGTCGCGGGAGGGCCGTATCCTTTGAGCAGTTCTTC.